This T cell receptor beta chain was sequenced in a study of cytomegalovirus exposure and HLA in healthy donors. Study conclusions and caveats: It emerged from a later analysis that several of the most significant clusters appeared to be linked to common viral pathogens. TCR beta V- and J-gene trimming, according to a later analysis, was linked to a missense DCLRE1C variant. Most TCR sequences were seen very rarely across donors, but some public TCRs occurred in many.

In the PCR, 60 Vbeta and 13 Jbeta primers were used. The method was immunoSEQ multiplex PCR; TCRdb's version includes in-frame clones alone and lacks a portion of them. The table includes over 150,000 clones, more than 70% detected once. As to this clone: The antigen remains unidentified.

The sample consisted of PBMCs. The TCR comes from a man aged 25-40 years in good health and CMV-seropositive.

This chain's CDR3 is CASSYAREIYNSPLHF. CDR3 nucleotides: TGTGCCAGCAGTTACGCCCGGGAGATCTATAATTCACCCCTCCACTTT. The chain carries TRBV11-2 and TRBJ1-6; D gene uncertain. Trimming cost V 6 bases and J 3 bases, with 15 bases left between them. There are 16 residues in the CDR3. The germline CDR1 and CDR2 sequences are SGHAT and FQNNGV.